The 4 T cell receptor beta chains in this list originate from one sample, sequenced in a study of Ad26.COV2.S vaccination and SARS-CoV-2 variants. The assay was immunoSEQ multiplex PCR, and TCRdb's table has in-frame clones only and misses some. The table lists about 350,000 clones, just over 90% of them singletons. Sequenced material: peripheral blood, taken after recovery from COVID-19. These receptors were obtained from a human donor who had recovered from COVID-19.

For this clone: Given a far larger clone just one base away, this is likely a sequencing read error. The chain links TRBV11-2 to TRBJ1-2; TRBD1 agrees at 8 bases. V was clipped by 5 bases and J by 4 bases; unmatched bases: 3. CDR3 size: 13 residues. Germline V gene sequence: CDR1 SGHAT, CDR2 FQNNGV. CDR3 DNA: TGTGCCAGCAGCCAGACAGGGGTCTATGGCTACACCTTC. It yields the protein CASSQTGVYGYTF.

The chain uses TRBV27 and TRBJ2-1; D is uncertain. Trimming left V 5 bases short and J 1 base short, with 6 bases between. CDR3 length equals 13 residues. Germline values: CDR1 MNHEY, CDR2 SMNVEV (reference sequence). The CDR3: CASSPYSYNEQFF. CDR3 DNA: TGTGCCAGCAGTCCTTATTCCTACAATGAGCAGTTCTTC.

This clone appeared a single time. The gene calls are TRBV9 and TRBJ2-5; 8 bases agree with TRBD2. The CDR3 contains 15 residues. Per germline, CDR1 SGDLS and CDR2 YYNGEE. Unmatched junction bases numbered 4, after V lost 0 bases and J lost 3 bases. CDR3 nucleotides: TGTGCCAGCAGCGTAGGCGGGGGGTCTGAAGAGACCCAGTACTTC. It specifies CASSVGGGSEETQYF.

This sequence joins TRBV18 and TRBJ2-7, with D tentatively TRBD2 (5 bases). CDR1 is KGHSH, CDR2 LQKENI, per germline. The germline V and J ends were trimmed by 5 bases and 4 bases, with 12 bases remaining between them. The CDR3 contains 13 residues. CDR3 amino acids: CASSGGKRYEQYF. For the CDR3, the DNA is TGTGCCAGCTCAGGAGGAAAGAGATACGAGCAGTACTTC.